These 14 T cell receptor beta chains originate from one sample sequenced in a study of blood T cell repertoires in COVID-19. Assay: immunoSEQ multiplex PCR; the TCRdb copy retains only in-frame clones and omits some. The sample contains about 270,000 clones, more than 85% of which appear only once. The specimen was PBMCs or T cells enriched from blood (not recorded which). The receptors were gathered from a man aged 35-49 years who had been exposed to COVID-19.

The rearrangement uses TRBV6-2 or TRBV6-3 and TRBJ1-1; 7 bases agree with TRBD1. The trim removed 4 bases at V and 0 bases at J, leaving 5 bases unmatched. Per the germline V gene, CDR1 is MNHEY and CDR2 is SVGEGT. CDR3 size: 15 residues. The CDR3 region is CASSSKGQLNTEAFF. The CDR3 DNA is TGTGCCAGCAGTTCAAAGGGACAGTTGAACACTGAAGCTTTCTTT.

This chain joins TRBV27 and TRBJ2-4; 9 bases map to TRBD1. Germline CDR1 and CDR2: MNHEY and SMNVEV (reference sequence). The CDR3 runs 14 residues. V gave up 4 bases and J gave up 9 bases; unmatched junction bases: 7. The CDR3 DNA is TGTGCCAGCAGTTCCCCCGGACAGGGGTTCATTCAGTACTTC. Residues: CASSSPGQGFIQYF.

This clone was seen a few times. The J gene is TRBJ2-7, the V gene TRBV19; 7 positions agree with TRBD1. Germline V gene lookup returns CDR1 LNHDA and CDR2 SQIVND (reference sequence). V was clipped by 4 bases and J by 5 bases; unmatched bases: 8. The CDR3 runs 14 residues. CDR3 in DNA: TGTGCCAGTAGTACCACCGGGACAGACAACGAGCAGTACTTC. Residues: CASSTTGTDNEQYF.

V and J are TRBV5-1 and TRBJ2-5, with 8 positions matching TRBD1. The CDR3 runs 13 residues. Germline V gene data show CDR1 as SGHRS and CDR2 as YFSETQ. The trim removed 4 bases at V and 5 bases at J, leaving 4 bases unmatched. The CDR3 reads CASSIGQGETQYF. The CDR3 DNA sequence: TGCGCCAGCAGCATCGGACAGGGTGAGACCCAGTACTTC.

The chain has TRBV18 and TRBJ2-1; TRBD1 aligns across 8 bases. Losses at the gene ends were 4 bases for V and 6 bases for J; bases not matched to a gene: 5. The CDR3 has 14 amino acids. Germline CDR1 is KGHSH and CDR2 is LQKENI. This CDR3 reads CASSQQGAGNEQFF. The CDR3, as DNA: TGTGCCAGCTCACAGCAGGGGGCCGGCAATGAGCAGTTCTTC.

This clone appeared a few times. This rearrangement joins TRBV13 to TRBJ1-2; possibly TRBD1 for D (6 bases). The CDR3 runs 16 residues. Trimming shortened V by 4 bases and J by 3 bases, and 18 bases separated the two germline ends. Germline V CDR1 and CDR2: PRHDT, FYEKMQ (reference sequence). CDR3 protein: CASSYLSGGWDYGYTF. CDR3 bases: TGTGCCAGCAGCTACTTATCTGGGGGCTGGGACTATGGCTACACCTTC.

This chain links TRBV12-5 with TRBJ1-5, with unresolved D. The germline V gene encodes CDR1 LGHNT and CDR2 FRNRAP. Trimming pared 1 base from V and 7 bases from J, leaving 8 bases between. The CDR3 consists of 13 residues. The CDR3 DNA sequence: TGTGCTAGTGGTTTGGCAGTCGTCCAGCCCCAGCATTTT. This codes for CASGLAVVQPQHF.

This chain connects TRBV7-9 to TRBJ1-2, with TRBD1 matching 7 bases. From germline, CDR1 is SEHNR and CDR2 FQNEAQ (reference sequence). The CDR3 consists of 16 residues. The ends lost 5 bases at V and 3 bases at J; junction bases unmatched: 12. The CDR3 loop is CASSQPPVGTDYGYTF. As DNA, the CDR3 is TGTGCCAGCAGCCAACCCCCCGTTGGGACAGACTATGGCTACACCTTC.

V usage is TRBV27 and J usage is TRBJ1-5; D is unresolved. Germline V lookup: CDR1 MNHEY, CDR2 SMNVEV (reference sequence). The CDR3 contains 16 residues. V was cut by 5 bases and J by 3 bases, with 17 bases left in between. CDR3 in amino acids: CASSPLTQLNNQPQHF. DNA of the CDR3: TGTGCCAGCAGTCCCCTTACACAGCTTAACAATCAGCCCCAGCATTTT.

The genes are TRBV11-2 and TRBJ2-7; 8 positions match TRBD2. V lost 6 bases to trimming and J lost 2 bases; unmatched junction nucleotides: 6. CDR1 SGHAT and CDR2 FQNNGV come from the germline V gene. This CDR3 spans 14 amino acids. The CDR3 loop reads CASSPSAGAYEQYF. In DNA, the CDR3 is TGTGCCAGCAGTCCATCAGCGGGAGCCTACGAGCAGTACTTC.

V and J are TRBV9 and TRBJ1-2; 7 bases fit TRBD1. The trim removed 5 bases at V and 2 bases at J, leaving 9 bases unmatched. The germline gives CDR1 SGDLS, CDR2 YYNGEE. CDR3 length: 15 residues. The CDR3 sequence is CASRVNPTGNYGYTF. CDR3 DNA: TGTGCCAGCAGAGTTAACCCGACAGGGAACTATGGCTACACCTTC.

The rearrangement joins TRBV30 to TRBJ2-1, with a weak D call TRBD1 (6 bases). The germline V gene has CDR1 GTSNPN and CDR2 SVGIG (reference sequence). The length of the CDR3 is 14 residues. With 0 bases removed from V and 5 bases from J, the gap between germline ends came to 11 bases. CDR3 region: CAWSVTGRNNEQFF. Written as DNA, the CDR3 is TGTGCCTGGAGTGTCACAGGGAGAAACAATGAGCAGTTCTTC.

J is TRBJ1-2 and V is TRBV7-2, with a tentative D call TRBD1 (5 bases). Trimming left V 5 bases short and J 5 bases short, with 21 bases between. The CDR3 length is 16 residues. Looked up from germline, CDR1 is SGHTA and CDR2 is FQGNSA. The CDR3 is CASSNHPLGVFYGYTF. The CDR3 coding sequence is TGTGCCAGCAGCAACCACCCGTTAGGGGTTTTTTATGGCTACACCTTC.

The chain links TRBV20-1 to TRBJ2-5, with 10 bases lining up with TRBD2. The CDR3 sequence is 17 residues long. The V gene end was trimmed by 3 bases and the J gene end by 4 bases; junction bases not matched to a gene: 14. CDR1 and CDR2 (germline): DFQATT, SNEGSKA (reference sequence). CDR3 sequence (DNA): TGCAGTGCTAGTCCATTCCTAGCGGGAGAGGCAAGAGAGACCCAGTACTTC. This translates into CSASPFLAGEARETQYF.